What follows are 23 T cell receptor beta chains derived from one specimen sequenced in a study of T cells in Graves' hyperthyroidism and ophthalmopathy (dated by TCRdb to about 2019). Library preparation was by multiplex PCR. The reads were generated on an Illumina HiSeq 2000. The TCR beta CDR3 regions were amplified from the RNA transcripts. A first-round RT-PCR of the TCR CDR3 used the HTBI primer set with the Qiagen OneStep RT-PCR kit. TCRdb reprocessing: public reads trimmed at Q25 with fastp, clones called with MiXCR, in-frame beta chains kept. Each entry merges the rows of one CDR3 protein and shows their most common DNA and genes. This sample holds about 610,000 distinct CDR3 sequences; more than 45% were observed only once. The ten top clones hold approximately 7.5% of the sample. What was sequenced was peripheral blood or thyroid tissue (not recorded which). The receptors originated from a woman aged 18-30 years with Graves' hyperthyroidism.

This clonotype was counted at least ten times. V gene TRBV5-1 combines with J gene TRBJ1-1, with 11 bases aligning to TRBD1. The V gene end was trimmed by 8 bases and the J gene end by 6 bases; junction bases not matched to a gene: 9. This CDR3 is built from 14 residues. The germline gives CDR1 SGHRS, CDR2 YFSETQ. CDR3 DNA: TGCGCCAGTTGGACAGGGGGCGCAGGGCCTGAAGCTTTCTTT. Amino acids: CASWTGGAGPEAFF.

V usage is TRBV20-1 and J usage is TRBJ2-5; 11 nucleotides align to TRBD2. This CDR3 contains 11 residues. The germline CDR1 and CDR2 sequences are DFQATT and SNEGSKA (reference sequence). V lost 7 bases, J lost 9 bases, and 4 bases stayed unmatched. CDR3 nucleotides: TGCAGTGTTGGTAGCGGGAGGGCCCAGTACTTC. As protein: CSVGSGRAQYF.

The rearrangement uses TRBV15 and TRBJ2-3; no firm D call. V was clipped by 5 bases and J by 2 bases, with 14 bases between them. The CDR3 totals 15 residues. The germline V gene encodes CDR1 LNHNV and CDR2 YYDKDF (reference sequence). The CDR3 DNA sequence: TGTGCCACCAGCTCCTGGCGGAATCCCACAGATACGCAGTATTTT. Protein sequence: CATSSWRNPTDTQYF.

CDR3 bases: TGCAGCGCCGAGTCGGGCCACGAGCAGTACTTC. Its translation: CSAESGHEQYF. J is TRBJ2-7 and V is TRBV29-1, with D unresolved. In germline, CDR1 is SQVTM, CDR2 ANQGSEA. The CDR3 sequence is 11 residues long. The V end was cut by 7 bases, the J end by 5 bases, with 12 bases between.

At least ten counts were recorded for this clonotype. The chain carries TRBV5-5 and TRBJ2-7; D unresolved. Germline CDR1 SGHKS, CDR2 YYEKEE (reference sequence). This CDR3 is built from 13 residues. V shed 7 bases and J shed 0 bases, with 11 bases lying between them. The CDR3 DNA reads TGTGCCAGCTCCCCCGCGTTCTCCTACGAGCAGTACTTC. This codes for CASSPAFSYEQYF.

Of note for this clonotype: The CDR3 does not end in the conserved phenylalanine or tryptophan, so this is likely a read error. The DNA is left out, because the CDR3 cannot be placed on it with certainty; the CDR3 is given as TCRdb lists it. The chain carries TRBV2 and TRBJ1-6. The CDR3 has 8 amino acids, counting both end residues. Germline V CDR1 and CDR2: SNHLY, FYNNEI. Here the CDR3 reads CASSEGTS.

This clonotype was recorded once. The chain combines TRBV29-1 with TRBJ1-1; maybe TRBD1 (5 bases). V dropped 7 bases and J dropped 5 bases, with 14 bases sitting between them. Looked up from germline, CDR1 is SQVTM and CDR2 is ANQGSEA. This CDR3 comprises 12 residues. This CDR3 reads CSAAGDGTEAFF. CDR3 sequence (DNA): TGCAGCGCAGCGGGGGATGGGACTGAAGCTTTCTTT.

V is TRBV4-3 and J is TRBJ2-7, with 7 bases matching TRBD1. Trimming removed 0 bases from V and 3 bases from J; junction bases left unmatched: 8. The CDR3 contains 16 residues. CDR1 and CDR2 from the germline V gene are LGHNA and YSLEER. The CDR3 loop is CASSQDFAGGYYEQYF. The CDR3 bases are TGCGCCAGCAGCCAAGATTTCGCAGGGGGATACTACGAGCAGTACTTC.

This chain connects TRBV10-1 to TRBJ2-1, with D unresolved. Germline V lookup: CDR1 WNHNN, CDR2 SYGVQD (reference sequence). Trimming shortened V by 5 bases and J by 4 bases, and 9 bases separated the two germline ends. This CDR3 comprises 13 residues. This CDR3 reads CASSPNRYNEQFF. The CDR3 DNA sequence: TGCGCCAGCAGTCCCAACAGATACAATGAGCAGTTCTTC.

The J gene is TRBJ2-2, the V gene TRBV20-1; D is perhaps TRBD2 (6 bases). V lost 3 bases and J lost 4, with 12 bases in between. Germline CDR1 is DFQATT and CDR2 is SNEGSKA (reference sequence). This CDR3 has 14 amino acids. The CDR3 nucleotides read TGCAGTGCTAGCTACGGGGGATCCACCGGGGAGCTGTTTTTT. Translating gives CSASYGGSTGELFF.

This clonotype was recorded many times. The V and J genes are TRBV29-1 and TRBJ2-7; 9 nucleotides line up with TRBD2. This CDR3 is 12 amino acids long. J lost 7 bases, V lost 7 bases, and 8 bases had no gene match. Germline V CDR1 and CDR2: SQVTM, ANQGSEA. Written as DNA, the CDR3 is TGCAGCGCTCGCGGGACTAGCAATGAGCAGTACTTC. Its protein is CSARGTSNEQYF.

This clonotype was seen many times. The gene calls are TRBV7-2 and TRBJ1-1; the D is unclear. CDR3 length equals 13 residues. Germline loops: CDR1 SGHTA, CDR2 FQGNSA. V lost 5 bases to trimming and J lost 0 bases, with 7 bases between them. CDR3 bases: TGTGCCAGCAGCAGGGTTATGAACACTGAAGCTTTCTTT. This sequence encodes CASSRVMNTEAFF. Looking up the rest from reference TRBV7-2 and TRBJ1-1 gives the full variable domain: GAGVSQSPSNKVTEKGKDVELRCDPISGHTALYWYRQSLGQGLEFLIYFQGNSAPDKSGLPSDRFSAERTGGSVSTLTIQRTQQEDSAVYLCASSRVMNTEAFFGQGTRLTVV.

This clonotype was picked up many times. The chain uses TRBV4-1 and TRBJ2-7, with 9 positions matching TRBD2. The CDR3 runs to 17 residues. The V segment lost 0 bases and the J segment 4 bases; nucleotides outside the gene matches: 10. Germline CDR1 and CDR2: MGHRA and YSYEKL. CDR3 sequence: CASSQDIRTSVPYEQYF. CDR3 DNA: TGCGCCAGCAGCCAAGACATCAGGACTAGCGTCCCGTACGAGCAGTACTTC.

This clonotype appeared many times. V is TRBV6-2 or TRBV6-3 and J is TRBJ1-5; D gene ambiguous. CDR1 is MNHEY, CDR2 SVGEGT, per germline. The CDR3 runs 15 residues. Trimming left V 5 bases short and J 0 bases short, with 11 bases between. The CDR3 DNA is TGTGCCAGCAGTACGAAAGGACTTAGCAATCAGCCCCAGCATTTT. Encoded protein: CASSTKGLSNQPQHF.

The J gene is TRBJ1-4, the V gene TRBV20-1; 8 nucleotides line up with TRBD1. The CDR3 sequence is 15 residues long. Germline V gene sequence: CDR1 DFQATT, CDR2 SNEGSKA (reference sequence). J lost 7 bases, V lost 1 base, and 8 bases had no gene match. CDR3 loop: CSARGTAGGSEKLFF. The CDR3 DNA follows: TGCAGTGCTAGAGGGACGGCAGGGGGCTCTGAAAAACTGTTTTTT.

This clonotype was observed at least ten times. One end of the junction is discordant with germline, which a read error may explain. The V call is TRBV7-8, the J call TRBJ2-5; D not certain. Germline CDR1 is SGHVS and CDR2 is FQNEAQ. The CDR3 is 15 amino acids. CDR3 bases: TGTGCCAGCAGCTTATTTACAGATACTCAAGAGGCCCAGTACTTC. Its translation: CASSLFTDTQEAQYF.

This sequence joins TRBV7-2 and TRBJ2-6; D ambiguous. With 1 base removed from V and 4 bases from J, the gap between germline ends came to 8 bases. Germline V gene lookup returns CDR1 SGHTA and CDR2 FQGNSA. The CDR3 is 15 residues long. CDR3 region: CASSLGLGGANVLTF. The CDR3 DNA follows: TGTGCCAGCAGCTTAGGGTTGGGGGGGGCCAACGTCCTGACTTTC. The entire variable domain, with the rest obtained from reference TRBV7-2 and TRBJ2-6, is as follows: GAGVSQSPSNKVTEKGKDVELRCDPISGHTALYWYRQSLGQGLEFLIYFQGNSAPDKSGLPSDRFSAERTGGSVSTLTIQRTQQEDSAVYLCASSLGLGGANVLTFGAGSRLTVL.

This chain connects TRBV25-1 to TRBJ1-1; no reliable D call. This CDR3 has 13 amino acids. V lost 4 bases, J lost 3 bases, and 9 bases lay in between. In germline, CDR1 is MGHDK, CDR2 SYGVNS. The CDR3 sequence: CASSARWHTEAFF. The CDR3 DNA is TGTGCCAGCAGTGCTAGATGGCACACTGAAGCTTTCTTT.

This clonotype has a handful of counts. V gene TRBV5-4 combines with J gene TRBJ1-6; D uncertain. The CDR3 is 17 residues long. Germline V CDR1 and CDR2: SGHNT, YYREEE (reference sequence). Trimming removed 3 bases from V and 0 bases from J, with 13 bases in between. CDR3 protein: CASSSSSASSYNSPLHF. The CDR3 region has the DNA TGTGCCAGCAGCTCTTCCTCGGCGAGCTCCTATAATTCACCCCTCCACTTT.

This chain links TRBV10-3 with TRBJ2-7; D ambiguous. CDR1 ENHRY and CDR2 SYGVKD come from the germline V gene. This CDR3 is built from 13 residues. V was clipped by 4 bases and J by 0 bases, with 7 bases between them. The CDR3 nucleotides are TGTGCCATCAGTGGGGCAGTCTCCTACGAGCAGTACTTC. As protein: CAISGAVSYEQYF.

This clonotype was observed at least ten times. The CDR3 nucleotides are TGTGCCAGCAGAGGGATCTCTGGAAACACCATATATTTT. Translating it yields CASRGISGNTIYF. The rearrangement joins TRBV2 to TRBJ1-3; D is undetermined. The CDR3 is 13 residues long. CDR1 is SNHLY and CDR2 is FYNNEI in the germline V gene. Trimming cost V 6 bases and J 0 bases, with 6 bases left between them. Full variable domain (outside the CDR3, taken from reference TRBV2 and TRBJ1-3): EPEVTQTPSHQVTQMGQEVILRCVPISNHLYFYWYRQILGQKVEFLVSFYNNEISEKSEIFDDQFSVERPDGSNFTLKIRSTKLEDSAMYFCASRGISGNTIYFGEGSWLTVV.

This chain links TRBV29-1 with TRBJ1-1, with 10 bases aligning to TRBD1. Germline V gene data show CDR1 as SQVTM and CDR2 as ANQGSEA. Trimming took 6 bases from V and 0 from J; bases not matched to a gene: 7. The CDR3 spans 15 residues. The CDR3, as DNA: TGCAGCGTGTCACCGGGACAGGGGATGAACACTGAAGCTTTCTTT. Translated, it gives CSVSPGQGMNTEAFF.

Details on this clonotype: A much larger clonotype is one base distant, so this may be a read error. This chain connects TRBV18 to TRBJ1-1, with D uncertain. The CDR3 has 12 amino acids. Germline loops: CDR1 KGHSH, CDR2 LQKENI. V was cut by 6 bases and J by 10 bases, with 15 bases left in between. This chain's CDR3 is CASSQGRSGAFF. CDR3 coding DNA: TGTGCCAGCTCTCAAGGACGGAGTGGAGCTTTCTTT.